These 7 T cell receptor beta chains came from one sample sequenced in a study of shared clonotypes between healthy human individuals. TCRdb keeps only in-frame clones here, not all; method: immunoSEQ multiplex PCR. The data hold 400,000 to 550,000 clones, with less than 80% observed a single time. The sample taken for sequencing was PBMCs. The receptor set was obtained from a woman in her forties in good health. Some clones in this sample may be carry-over from other donors' samples.

This clone was picked up a small number of times. The CDR3 DNA reads TGTGCCAGCAGCTTAGCCGGGACCACTTACAATGAGCAGTTCTTC. It is translated as CASSLAGTTYNEQFF. The V gene is TRBV11-3, the J gene TRBJ2-1, with D possibly called TRBD1 or TRBD2 (5 bases each). The CDR3 is made up of 15 amino acids. Trimming removed 1 base at V and 4 bases at J, with 11 bases between. Germline values: CDR1 SGHNT, CDR2 YENEEA. Using reference TRBV11-3 and TRBJ2-1 for the parts outside the CDR3, the full variable domain is EAGVVQSPRYKIIEKKQPVAFWCNPISGHNTLYWYLQNLGQGPELLIRYENEEAVDDSQLPKDRFSAERLKGVDSTLKIQPAELGDSAVYLCASSLAGTTYNEQFFGPGTRLTVL.

The rearrangement joins TRBV5-4 to TRBJ2-3; D might be TRBD1 or TRBD2, each matching 5 bases. Germline loops: CDR1 SGHNT, CDR2 YYREEE (reference sequence). The CDR3 length is 13 residues. The germline V and J ends were trimmed by 0 bases and 5 bases, with 7 bases remaining between them. The DNA of the CDR3 is TGTGCCAGCAGCTTGGAGGGGAGAGATACGCAGTATTTT. As protein: CASSLEGRDTQYF.

The chain has TRBV10-3 and TRBJ2-7; D gene ambiguous. The ends were cut back, 0 bases at V and 4 bases at J, with 16 bases in the middle. Germline CDR1 and CDR2: ENHRY and SYGVKD. The CDR3 loop spans 16 amino acids. CDR3 protein: CAISESGSRSIYEQYF. CDR3 sequence (DNA): TGTGCCATCAGTGAGTCCGGTAGCAGGAGTATATACGAGCAGTACTTC.

This chain connects TRBV7-2 to TRBJ2-1; tentative D call: TRBD2 (6 bases). Germline CDR1 and CDR2: SGHTA and FQGNSA. V lost 6 bases, J lost 4 bases, and 13 bases lay in between. This CDR3 has 14 amino acids. The CDR3 DNA reads TGTGCCAGCAGAAACGATGCGGGATACAATGAGCAGTTCTTC. Translating it yields CASRNDAGYNEQFF.

The rearrangement links TRBV18 to TRBJ2-3; 9 nucleotides line up with TRBD2. From germline, CDR1 is KGHSH and CDR2 LQKENI. The trim removed 4 bases at V and 3 bases at J, leaving 2 bases unmatched. The CDR3 is made up of 14 amino acids. CDR3 amino acids: CASSRTSGTDTQYF. The DNA of the CDR3 is TGTGCCAGCTCACGTACTAGCGGGACAGATACGCAGTATTTT.

The count of this clone is one. The CDR3 sequence: CASSLGQGDLEQYF. The CDR3 DNA follows: TGCGCCAGCAGCTTGGGACAGGGAGACTTGGAGCAGTACTTC. This chain connects TRBV5-1 to TRBJ2-7; 7 bases align to TRBD1. The CDR3 length is 14 residues. The germline V gene has CDR1 SGHRS and CDR2 YFSETQ. The junction had 7 bases not matched to a gene; V was cut back by 0 bases and J by 7 bases.

J is TRBJ2-3 and V is TRBV6-5; D call uncertain. The V end lost 6 bases, the J end lost 4 bases, and 14 bases lay between the germline ends. This CDR3 comprises 14 residues. Germline V lookup: CDR1 MNHEY, CDR2 SVGAGI. For the CDR3, the DNA is TGTGCCAGCAGCCGACTTAACTCAGCAGATACGCAGTATTTT. This translates into CASSRLNSADTQYF.